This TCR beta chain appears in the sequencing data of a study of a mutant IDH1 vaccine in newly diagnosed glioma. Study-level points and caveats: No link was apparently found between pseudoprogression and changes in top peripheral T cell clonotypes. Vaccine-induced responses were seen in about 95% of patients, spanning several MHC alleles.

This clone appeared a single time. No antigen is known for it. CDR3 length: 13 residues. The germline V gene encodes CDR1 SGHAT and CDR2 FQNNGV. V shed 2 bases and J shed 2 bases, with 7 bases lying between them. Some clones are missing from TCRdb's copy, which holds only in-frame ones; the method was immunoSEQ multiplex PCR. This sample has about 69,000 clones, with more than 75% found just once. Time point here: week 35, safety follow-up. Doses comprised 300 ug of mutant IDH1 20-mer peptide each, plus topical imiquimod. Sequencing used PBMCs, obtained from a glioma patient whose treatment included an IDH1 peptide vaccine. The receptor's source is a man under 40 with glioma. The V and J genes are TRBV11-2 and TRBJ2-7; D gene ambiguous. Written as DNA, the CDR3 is TGTGCCAGCAGCTTACGGAGCCCCTACGAGCAGTACTTC. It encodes CASSLRSPYEQYF.